This T cell receptor (beta chain) emerged from a study of control samples from healthy donors and cancer patients. Only in-frame clones appear in the TCRdb table, and some are missing; sequencing was by immunoSEQ multiplex PCR. The sample has 85,000 to 90,000 clones, around nine tenths seen once; the top ten hold approximately 21%. This CDR3 has 14 amino acids. Germline V gene lookup returns CDR1 GTSNPN and CDR2 SVGIG (reference sequence). Trimming removed 3 bases from V and 1 base from J; junction bases left unmatched: 4. The TCR originated in a man in his thirties or forties in good health. The genes are TRBV30 and TRBJ2-3; 7 bases are shared with TRBD2. Sequencing was done on a sample of blood. In DNA, the CDR3 is TGTGCCTGGAGGTTCCGGGGGGGCACAGATACGCAGTATTTT. Translation: CAWRFRGGTDTQYF. Full variable domain (remainder filled in from reference TRBV30 and TRBJ2-3): SQTIHQWPATLVQPVGSPLSLECTVEGTSNPNLYWYRQAAGRGLQLLFYSVGIGQISSEVPQNLSASRPQDRQFILSSKKLLLSDSGFYLCAWRFRGGTDTQYFGPGTRLTVL.